One and the same sample provided the 7 T cell receptor beta chains below, sequenced in a study of PD-L1 blockade in urothelial cancer. Clones were sequenced by immunoSEQ multiplex PCR, and TCRdb holds only the in-frame ones, with some missing. This sample has around 62,000 clones, with around nine tenths found just once. Time point here: peripheral blood 6 weeks after treatment start. The specimen comprised PBMCs, sampled around atezolizumab (anti-PD-L1) treatment. All receptors come from a man aged 55-75 years with urothelial cancer.

The CDR3 DNA is TGTGCCTGGAGTGTACGGGGGGCGGATTTTAATGAAAAACTGTTTTTT. Protein product: CAWSVRGADFNEKLFF. The rearrangement uses TRBV30 and TRBJ1-4; D might be TRBD1 (6 bases). V lost 0 bases and J 4 bases, leaving 15 bases between the germline ends. Germline CDR1 GTSNPN, CDR2 SVGIG (reference sequence). The CDR3 consists of 16 residues.

The chain joins TRBV4-3 to TRBJ2-7; D is possibly TRBD2 (6 bases). Trimming left V 1 base short and J 2 bases short, with 9 bases between. From germline, CDR1 is LGHNA and CDR2 YSLEER. The CDR3 length is 14 residues. The chain's CDR3 is CASSQVAGPYEQYF. Here the CDR3 DNA reads TGCGCCAGCAGCCAAGTTGCGGGACCCTACGAGCAGTACTTC.

The V call is TRBV6-1, the J call TRBJ2-5; possibly TRBD2 for D (5 bases). The length of the CDR3 is 11 residues. V was clipped by 2 bases and J by 9 bases, with 7 bases between them. CDR1 and CDR2 from the germline V gene are MNHNS and SASEGT. The CDR3 protein is CASSERGSQYF. CDR3 nucleotides: TGTGCCAGCAGTGAACGGGGTTCCCAGTACTTC.

This rearrangement joins TRBV19 to TRBJ1-1; TRBD1 might be the D (6 bases). V lost 5 bases and J lost 9, with 16 bases in between. The CDR3 covers 13 residues. The germline CDR1 and CDR2 sequences are LNHDA and SQIVND (reference sequence). CDR3 coding DNA: TGTGCCAGTAGTCCCTCATCGGGGGGCAAAGCTTTCTTT. Amino acids: CASSPSSGGKAFF.

This chain uses TRBV18 with TRBJ2-5, with TRBD2 identical over 7 bases. This CDR3 is 14 amino acids long. Germline-derived CDR1 and CDR2 are KGHSH and LQKENI. V gave up 2 bases and J gave up 3 bases; unmatched junction bases: 3. CDR3 loop: CASSPSLAEETQYF. The CDR3 DNA follows: TGTGCCAGCTCACCAAGCCTAGCGGAAGAGACCCAGTACTTC.

The rearrangement links TRBV5-4 to TRBJ2-7, with D possibly being TRBD1 (5 bases). The CDR3 consists of 13 residues. Germline V gene lookup returns CDR1 SGHNT and CDR2 YYREEE (reference sequence). Trimming pared 4 bases from V and 6 bases from J, leaving 14 bases between. CDR3 bases: TGTGCCAGCAGCAAACCGGATCAGGGCGAGCAGTACTTC. Protein sequence: CASSKPDQGEQYF.

The chain links TRBV2 to TRBJ2-5; D perhaps matches TRBD2 (6 bases). This CDR3 is 13 amino acids long. The V end was cut by 6 bases, the J end by 7 bases, with 15 bases between. CDR1 and CDR2 (germline): SNHLY, FYNNEI. CDR3: CASRGTPGGTQYF. The CDR3 DNA reads TGTGCCAGCAGAGGTACCCCCGGGGGGACCCAGTACTTC.